A single sample gave rise to the 25 T cell receptor beta chains below, sequenced in a study of blood T cell repertoires in COVID-19. Clones were read by immunoSEQ multiplex PCR, and TCRdb kept only the in-frame ones, dropping some. The sample lists some 150,000 clones; 87% were seen once. The sequencing sample was made of peripheral blood. These receptors all come from a man aged 50 or older with active COVID-19.

This clone was detected only a few times. The V call is TRBV9, the J call TRBJ2-7, with D possibly matching TRBD2 (5 bases). Germline CDR1 is SGDLS and CDR2 is YYNGEE. CDR3 size: 10 residues. The CDR3 is CASSVDGVVV. The CDR3 DNA sequence: TGTGCCAGCAGCGTAGACGGGGTGGTAGTC.

V gene TRBV19 combines with J gene TRBJ1-2; a possible D gene is TRBD1 (6 bases). This CDR3 is 14 amino acids long. V lost 6 bases and J 5 bases, leaving 16 bases between the germline ends. CDR1 is LNHDA and CDR2 is SQIVND in the germline V gene (reference sequence). CDR3 in DNA: TGTGCCAGTAGGGAACAGGGCTATGGGTATGGCTACACCTTC. This encodes CASREQGYGYGYTF.

The chain joins TRBV9 to TRBJ1-6, with TRBD1 matching over 7 bases. Germline-derived CDR1 and CDR2 are SGDLS and YYNGEE. This CDR3 contains 16 residues. V dropped 4 bases and J dropped 5; count of bases not matched to a gene: 9. Here the CDR3 reads CASSPHGTADNSPLHF. In DNA form, the CDR3 reads TGTGCCAGCAGCCCCCACGGGACAGCAGATAATTCACCCCTCCACTTT.

With respect to this clone: Additional DNA sequences in this sample encode the identical CDR3. The genes are TRBV5-1 and TRBJ1-4; 9 bases line up with TRBD1. Germline CDR1 is SGHRS and CDR2 is YFSETQ. This CDR3 comprises 14 residues. V was clipped by 2 bases and J by 5 bases; unmatched bases: 1. The CDR3: CASSFGQGNEKLFF. DNA for the CDR3: TGCGCCAGCAGCTTCGGACAGGGGAATGAAAAACTGTTTTTT.

The chain is built from TRBV11-2 and TRBJ1-1; the D is unclear. Per germline, CDR1 SGHAT and CDR2 FQNNGV. Trimming took off 3 bases at V and 11 bases at J, with 16 bases between the two ends. CDR3 length: 13 residues. The DNA for the CDR3 is TGTGCCAGCAGCTTTTCGCGACTTGAAGCGGCTTTCTTT. Encoded protein: CASSFSRLEAAFF.

This rearrangement joins TRBV6-5 to TRBJ2-1, with TRBD1 identical over 8 bases. The J segment lost 7 bases and the V segment lost 6 bases, leaving 5 bases of the junction unmatched. Germline lookup yields CDR1 MNHEY and CDR2 SVGAGI. The CDR3 is made up of 13 amino acids. The CDR3 DNA sequence: TGTGCCAGCAGACAGGGGGACCAAAATGAGCAGTTCTTC. Translated: CASRQGDQNEQFF.

This clone has only one observation. The gene calls are TRBV5-1 and TRBJ2-2, with TRBD2 identical over 7 bases. CDR1 and CDR2 (germline): SGHRS, YFSETQ. V dropped 7 bases and J dropped 2; count of bases not matched to a gene: 17. This CDR3 comprises 18 residues. The CDR3 sequence: CASRPLSSGSINTGELFF. CDR3 sequence (DNA): TGCGCCAGCCGTCCTCTATCTAGCGGCAGTATCAACACCGGGGAGCTGTTTTTT.

J is TRBJ1-1 and V is TRBV27, with TRBD1 matching over 11 bases. Germline V gene lookup returns CDR1 MNHEY and CDR2 SMNVEV (reference sequence). This CDR3 is built from 14 residues. With V trimmed by 6 bases and J by 7 bases, 7 bases remained unmatched. This chain's CDR3 is CASRPLDRGLEAFF. The CDR3 nucleotides read TGTGCCAGCAGACCGCTGGACAGGGGGCTTGAAGCTTTCTTT.

The rearrangement uses TRBV6-5 and TRBJ2-7; 11 positions agree with TRBD2. Germline CDR1 MNHEY, CDR2 SVGAGI. This CDR3 spans 14 amino acids. V trimming: 5 bases; J trimming: 1 base; junction bases outside the gene matches: 1. The CDR3, as DNA: TGTGCCAGCAGTCTAGCGGGGGGTTCCTACGAGCAGTACTTC. Protein product: CASSLAGGSYEQYF.

This rearrangement joins TRBV3-1 (or the pseudogene TRBV3-2) to TRBJ1-3; D is uncertain. The CDR3 loop spans 14 amino acids. The germline V gene has CDR1 LGHDT and CDR2 YNNKEL (reference sequence). V was clipped by 1 base and J by 3 bases, with 7 bases between them. In DNA, the CDR3 is TGTGCCAGCAGCCAAGTGTTGAGTGGAAACACCATATATTTT. Translating it yields CASSQVLSGNTIYF.

This sequence joins TRBV19 and TRBJ2-4; 9 nucleotides agree with TRBD1. This CDR3 has 15 residues. CDR1 and CDR2 from the germline V gene are LNHDA and SQIVND (reference sequence). V shed 6 bases, J shed 7 bases, and the junction held 10 bases outside the gene matches. CDR3 sequence: CASSRMGTGWNIQYF. The DNA for the CDR3 is TGTGCCAGTAGCCGGATGGGGACAGGGTGGAACATTCAGTACTTC.

The chain has TRBV3-1 (or the pseudogene TRBV3-2) and TRBJ2-7, with 9 nucleotides matching TRBD2. Trimming cost V 1 base and J 4 bases; bases outside gene matches: 5. CDR3 length equals 15 residues. CDR1 is LGHDT, CDR2 YNNKEL, per germline (reference sequence). CDR3 region: CASSQVAGARYEQYF. The CDR3 DNA sequence: TGTGCCAGCAGCCAAGTAGCGGGGGCGAGGTACGAGCAGTACTTC.

The V call is TRBV11-3, the J call TRBJ2-1; 8 bases are a match to TRBD1. From germline, CDR1 is SGHNT and CDR2 YENEEA. Trimming removed 1 base from V and 6 bases from J; junction bases left unmatched: 8. The CDR3 totals 16 residues. For the CDR3, the DNA is TGTGCCAGCAGCTTAGTAAGCGGACAGGGTGTCAATGAGCAGTTCTTC. Protein product: CASSLVSGQGVNEQFF.

J is TRBJ1-2 and V is TRBV30, with TRBD1 matching over 8 bases. After removal of 3 bases from V and 4 bases from J, the junction contained 13 bases not matched to a gene. This CDR3 comprises 16 residues. Germline V CDR1 and CDR2: GTSNPN, SVGIG (reference sequence). The CDR3 protein is CAWRAAGGPRGYGYTF. The CDR3 DNA sequence: TGTGCCTGGAGGGCGGCAGGGGGCCCCAGGGGCTATGGCTACACCTTC.

J is TRBJ2-1 and V is TRBV4-2; 8 bases agree with TRBD1. The CDR3 covers 15 residues. Germline lookup yields CDR1 LGHNA and CDR2 YNFKEQ. The V and J ends lost 8 bases and 8 bases, in that order; junction bases with no gene match: 14. The CDR3 protein is CASSNEGQAMDEQFF. In DNA form, the CDR3 reads TGTGCCAGCTCCAACGAGGGACAGGCAATGGATGAGCAGTTCTTC.

The chain combines TRBV6-2 or TRBV6-3 with TRBJ1-2, with 8 bases matching TRBD1. Germline values: CDR1 MNHEY, CDR2 SVGEGT. The CDR3 runs to 13 residues. The V gene end was trimmed by 6 bases and the J gene end by 4 bases; junction bases not matched to a gene: 4. The DNA for the CDR3 is TGTGCCAGCAGCCGGGGACAGGCCTATGGCTACACCTTC. Its protein is CASSRGQAYGYTF.

J is TRBJ2-3 and V is TRBV19; 9 nucleotides agree with TRBD2. V dropped 3 bases and J dropped 2; count of bases not matched to a gene: 6. This CDR3 spans 16 amino acids. Germline V gene data show CDR1 as LNHDA and CDR2 as SQIVND (reference sequence). DNA of the CDR3: TGTGCCAGTAGTATCGGAGCGGGGGGCGACACAGATACGCAGTATTTT. As protein: CASSIGAGGDTDTQYF.

This chain joins TRBV5-1 and TRBJ1-6; 7 nucleotides agree with TRBD1. This CDR3 comprises 14 residues. V lost 5 bases to trimming and J lost 3 bases; unmatched junction nucleotides: 2. Germline assignment: CDR1 SGHRS and CDR2 YFSETQ. CDR3 loop: CASRDRYYNSPLHF. Written as DNA, the CDR3 is TGCGCCAGCAGGGACAGGTACTATAATTCACCCCTCCACTTT.

This chain links TRBV4-1 with TRBJ1-1, with D tentatively TRBD1 (5 bases). This CDR3 is 13 amino acids long. V was cut by 4 bases and J by 2 bases, with 8 bases left in between. The germline V gene has CDR1 MGHRA and CDR2 YSYEKL. The DNA of the CDR3 is TGCGCCAGCAGCCCCAGGGTTAACACTGAAGCTTTCTTT. This gives the protein CASSPRVNTEAFF.

CDR3 coding DNA: TGTGCCAGCAGCTTATCCATTACTTTCGGGGAGCTGTTTTTT. Protein: CASSLSITFGELFF. The rearrangement links TRBV7-8 to TRBJ2-2; D uncertain. The CDR3 loop spans 14 amino acids. Per germline, CDR1 SGHVS and CDR2 FQNEAQ. With 2 bases removed from V and 7 bases from J, the gap between germline ends came to 11 bases.

The V call is TRBV4-2, the J call TRBJ1-5; D remains unclear. Germline V gives CDR1 LGHNA, CDR2 YNFKEQ. V dropped 0 bases and J dropped 1 base, with 4 bases sitting between them. The CDR3 extends over 14 amino acids. As DNA, the CDR3 is TGTGCCAGCAGCCAAGATCAAAGCAATCAGCCCCAGCATTTT. This codes for CASSQDQSNQPQHF.

The chain uses TRBV18 and TRBJ1-6; tentative D call: TRBD1 (5 bases). The germline V gene encodes CDR1 KGHSH and CDR2 LQKENI. This CDR3 is 15 amino acids long. V was cut by 1 base and J by 8 bases, with 12 bases left in between. The CDR3 DNA follows: TGTGCCAGCTCACCACGGCAGGGAAGGGATTCACCCCTCCACTTT. Protein: CASSPRQGRDSPLHF.

The chain uses TRBV4-1 and TRBJ2-7, with D perhaps matching TRBD1 (6 bases). Trimming shortened V by 0 bases and J by 2 bases, and 14 bases separated the two germline ends. This CDR3 spans 16 amino acids. Germline CDR1 reads MGHRA; CDR2 reads YSYEKL. The DNA for the CDR3 is TGCGCCAGCAGCCAAGATCTTGGGGGCGCTCCCTACGAGCAGTACTTC. Protein product: CASSQDLGGAPYEQYF.

This clone turned up a few times. The genes are TRBV11-2 and TRBJ1-5, with D possibly TRBD1 on 5 matching bases. Germline lookup yields CDR1 SGHAT and CDR2 FQNNGV. CDR3 length: 14 residues. The ends were cut back, 3 bases at V and 0 bases at J, with 6 bases in the middle. The DNA for the CDR3 is TGTGCCAGCAGCTTGACAGATAGCAATCAGCCCCAGCATTTT. As protein: CASSLTDSNQPQHF.

This clone was recorded once. The V gene is TRBV27, the J gene TRBJ2-2, with D possibly matching TRBD1 (6 bases). This CDR3 spans 13 amino acids. Trimming took 6 bases from V and 6 from J, leaving 11 bases between them. Germline values: CDR1 MNHEY, CDR2 SMNVEV (reference sequence). CDR3 protein: CASSSGVPGELFF. The CDR3, as DNA: TGTGCCAGCAGCTCAGGGGTCCCCGGGGAGCTGTTTTTT.